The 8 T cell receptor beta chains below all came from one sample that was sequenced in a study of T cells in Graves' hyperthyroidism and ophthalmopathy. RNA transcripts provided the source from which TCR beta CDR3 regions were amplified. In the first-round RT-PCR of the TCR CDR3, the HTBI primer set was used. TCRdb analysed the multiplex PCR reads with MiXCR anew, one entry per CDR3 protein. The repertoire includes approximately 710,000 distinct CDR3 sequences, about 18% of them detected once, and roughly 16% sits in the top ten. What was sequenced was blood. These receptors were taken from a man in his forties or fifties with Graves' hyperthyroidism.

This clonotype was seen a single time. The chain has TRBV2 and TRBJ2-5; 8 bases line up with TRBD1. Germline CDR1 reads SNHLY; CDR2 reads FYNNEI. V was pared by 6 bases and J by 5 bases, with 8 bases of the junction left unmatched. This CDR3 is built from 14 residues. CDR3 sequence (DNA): TGTGCCAGCAGAGGCACAGGGGGGCAGGAGACCCAGTACTTC. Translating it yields CASRGTGGQETQYF.

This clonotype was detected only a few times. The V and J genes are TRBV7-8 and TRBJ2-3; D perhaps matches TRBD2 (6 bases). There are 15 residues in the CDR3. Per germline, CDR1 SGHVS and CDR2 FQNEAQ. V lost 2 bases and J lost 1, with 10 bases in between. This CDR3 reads CASSLKERGTDTQYF. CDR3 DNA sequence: TGTGCCAGCAGCTTAAAAGAGCGGGGCACAGATACGCAGTATTTT.

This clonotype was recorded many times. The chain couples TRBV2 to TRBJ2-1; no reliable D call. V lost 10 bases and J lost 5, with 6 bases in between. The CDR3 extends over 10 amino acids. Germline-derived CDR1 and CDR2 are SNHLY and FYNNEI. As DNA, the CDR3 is TGTGCCAAGAAAGACAATGAGCAGTTCTTC. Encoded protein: CAKKDNEQFF.

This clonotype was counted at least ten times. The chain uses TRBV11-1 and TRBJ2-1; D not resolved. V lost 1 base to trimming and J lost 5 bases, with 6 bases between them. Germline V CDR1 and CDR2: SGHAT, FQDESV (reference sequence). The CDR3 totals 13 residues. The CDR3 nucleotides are TGTGCCAGCAGCTTAGGAAGTGACAATGAGCAGTTCTTC. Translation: CASSLGSDNEQFF. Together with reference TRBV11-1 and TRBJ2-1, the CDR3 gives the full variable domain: EAEVAQSPRYKITEKSQAVAFWCDPISGHATLYWYRQILGQGPELLVQFQDESVVDDSQLPKDRFSAERLKGVDSTLKIQPAELGDSAMYLCASSLGSDNEQFFGPGTRLTVL.

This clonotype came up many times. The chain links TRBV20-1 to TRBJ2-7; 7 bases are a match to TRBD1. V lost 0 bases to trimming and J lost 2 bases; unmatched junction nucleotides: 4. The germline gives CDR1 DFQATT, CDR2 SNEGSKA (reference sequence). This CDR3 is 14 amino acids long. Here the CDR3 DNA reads TGCAGTGCTAGAGATCGGGACAGAACCTACGAGCAGTACTTC. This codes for CSARDRDRTYEQYF.

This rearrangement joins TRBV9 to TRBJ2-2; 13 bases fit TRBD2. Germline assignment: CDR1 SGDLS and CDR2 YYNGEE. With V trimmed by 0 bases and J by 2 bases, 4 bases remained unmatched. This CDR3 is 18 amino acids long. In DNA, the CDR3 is TGTGCCAGCAGCGTAGAACTAGCGGGAGGGCAAAACACCGGGGAGCTGTTTTTT. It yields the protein CASSVELAGGQNTGELFF.

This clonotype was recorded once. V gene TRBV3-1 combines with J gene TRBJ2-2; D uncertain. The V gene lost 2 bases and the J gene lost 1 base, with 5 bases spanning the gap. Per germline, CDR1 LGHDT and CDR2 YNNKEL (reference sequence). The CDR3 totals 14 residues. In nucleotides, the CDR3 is TGTGCCAGCAGCCAACAGTGGAACACCGGGGAGCTGTTTTTT. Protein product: CASSQQWNTGELFF.

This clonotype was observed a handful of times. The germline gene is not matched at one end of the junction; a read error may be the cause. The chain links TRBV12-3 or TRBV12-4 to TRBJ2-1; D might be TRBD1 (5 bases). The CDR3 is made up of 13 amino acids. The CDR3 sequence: CASSQGPYNEQLF. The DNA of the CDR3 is TGTGCCAGCAGTCAGGGCCCCTACAATGAGCAGCTCTTC.